This is a list of T cell receptor beta chains from one sample in a study of T-cell memory formation after mild COVID-19. TCRdb reprocessed the 5' RACE reads with MiXCR, giving one entry per CDR3 protein. Of 210,000 or so distinct CDR3 sequences listed, approximately 16% are singletons. Sequencing used PBMCs or a T cell subset sorted from them (not recorded which). The receptors originated from an adult woman who had mild COVID-19 (a few samples of this study predate the infection). Cell type and time point are not known. Each CDR3 is given without its conserved first and last residue.

V	length	CDR3
TRBV5-5	12	ASSLARSNTEAF
TRBV7-6	12	ASSFTRDGNEQF
TRBV9	13	ASSVLTGVNEKLF
TRBV5-1	11	ASSSGVGYEQY
TRBV6-6	12	ASRGRGTVYEQY
TRBV5-8	12	ASSPGLAANEQF
TRBV11-1	15	ASSRSPGQVAYNEQF
TRBV5-1	13	ASSPGTSVAGELF
TRBV9	12	ASSVTSGSYEQY
TRBV29-1	11	SVEEGTNTEAF
TRBV7-2	9	ASSLAETQY
TRBV9	13	ASSVRYRGTGELF
TRBV7-2	12	ASSLNAGQETQY
TRBV19	13	ASIGDRSTNYGYT
TRBV20-1	12	SARSLAGAREQY
TRBV5-1	14	ASSGDRGGTTDTQY
TRBV12-3/TRBV12-4	12	ASSFQGGYYGYT
TRBV7-6	10	ASSLVVETQY
TRBV29-1	11	SVVRVMNTEAF
TRBV29-1	14	SVEDNWDRGHYGYT
TRBV11-3	11	ASSFSQTYEQY
TRBV28	12	ASSLTSGNTEAF
TRBV5-5	11	ASRPGTTETQY
TRBV12-3/TRBV12-4	12	AISRGTGHQPQH
TRBV6-5	10	ASSEGFDTQY
TRBV5-1	14	ASSLLVLGPNTEAF
TRBV20-1	11	SAQDLAGYGYT
TRBV12-3/TRBV12-4	11	ASSTRNSGEQF
TRBV7-2	13	ASSLSGLTYNEQF
TRBV7-8	13	ASSLGTGDNQPQH
TRBV29-1	10	SVTRSNTEAF
TRBV12-3/TRBV12-4	15	ASRGTGGFVANEKLF
TRBV4-3	13	ASSQDRLQQETQY
TRBV27	13	ASSQRGGSFYGYT
TRBV7-8	13	ASSFQRWPQETQY
TRBV11-3	14	ASSTRQRTSGNTIY
TRBV19	14	ASKGSRGRNNSPLH
TRBV12-3/TRBV12-4	12	ASSRKGGGYEQY
TRBV6-5	15	ASSSLGAGSAQETQY
TRBV12-3/TRBV12-4	14	ASSSQGTSGANVLT
TRBV7-9	12	ASSLAGVTYGYT
TRBV3-1	14	ASSQGGTDRGTEAF
TRBV7-2	12	ASSFTGGLYEQY
TRBV4-1	17	ASSQVARRDRGLEETQY
TRBV18	12	ASSVRQGAYEQY
TRBV12-3/TRBV12-4	13	ASRWDRGGTDTQY
TRBV12-3/TRBV12-4	9	ASSLDRRLF
TRBV5-1	14	ASSFRGGAKNTEAF
TRBV7-2	15	ASSLDSLAGGYNEQF
TRBV24-1	9	ATGGVYGYT
TRBV12-3/TRBV12-4	11	ASSGTSYNEQF
TRBV29-1	13	SAADLGQRKWEQY
TRBV20-1	13	SARRGGPTNTEAF
TRBV7-2	14	ASSTNAVTSSGIQY
TRBV20-1	15	SARDQQGRSGANVLT
TRBV29-1	12	SAEGGSSYNEQF